Below, 25 T cell receptor beta chains from the same sample are listed, as sequenced in a study of blood T cell repertoires in COVID-19 (dated by TCRdb to 2018 to 2020). The library was prepared using the immunoSEQ multiplex PCR assay. TCRdb's version of the immuneACCESS table is confined to in-frame rearrangements and falls short of the full clone set. An unresolved V gene accounts for under half of the shortfall where checked; the remainder is of unknown origin. The sample records approximately 230,000 clones, 86% of which are singletons. The top ten constitute around 2% of the sample. The sequencing input was peripheral blood. The receptors were sampled from a man aged 30 to 39 who had recovered from COVID-19.

J is TRBJ1-6 and V is TRBV18; 8 positions match TRBD1. Germline CDR1 KGHSH, CDR2 LQKENI. The ends lost 2 bases at V and 10 bases at J; junction bases unmatched: 7. The CDR3 length is 15 residues. The CDR3 reads CASSPGQGVGSPLHF. The CDR3 coding sequence is TGTGCCAGCTCACCAGGACAGGGAGTAGGCTCACCCCTCCACTTT.

This clone was found once. V is TRBV19 and J is TRBJ1-1, with TRBD1 matching over 7 bases. The CDR3 runs 12 residues. Germline V gene data show CDR1 as LNHDA and CDR2 as SQIVND (reference sequence). Losses at the gene ends were 7 bases for V and 4 bases for J; bases not matched to a gene: 3. DNA for the CDR3: TGTGCCAGTATTACAGGGGCCACTGAAGCTTTCTTT. Protein sequence: CASITGATEAFF.

The chain employs TRBV4-1 and TRBJ2-7; weak D call: TRBD2 (6 bases). Germline values: CDR1 MGHRA, CDR2 YSYEKL. Trimming cost V 4 bases and J 6 bases, with 16 bases left between them. The CDR3 is made up of 14 amino acids. CDR3 sequence reads: CASSRTWDFGEQYF. In nucleotides, the CDR3 is TGCGCCAGCAGCCGGACCTGGGACTTCGGCGAGCAGTACTTC.

This chain links TRBV19 with TRBJ2-6; maybe TRBD2 (6 bases). The CDR3 consists of 17 residues. Deletions cut 4 bases from V and 2 bases from J, with 15 bases between. CDR1 LNHDA and CDR2 SQIVND come from the germline V gene (reference sequence). CDR3 nucleotides: TGTGCCAGTAGTAACTTCCGGGACTCCACTGGGGCCAACGTCCTGACTTTC. This translates into CASSNFRDSTGANVLTF.

The chain has TRBV7-2 and TRBJ1-1; D is unresolved. With 3 bases removed from V and 0 bases from J, the gap between germline ends came to 11 bases. Germline values: CDR1 SGHTA, CDR2 FQGNSA. CDR3 length: 15 amino acids. The CDR3 protein is CASSLQNSMNTEAFF. In DNA, the CDR3 is TGTGCCAGCAGCTTGCAGAACAGCATGAACACTGAAGCTTTCTTT.

This clone was observed a single time. The chain combines TRBV6-2 or TRBV6-3 with TRBJ2-1; D may be TRBD1 (6 bases). Germline V gives CDR1 MNHEY, CDR2 SVGEGT. The CDR3 spans 15 residues. V lost 5 bases and J lost 2, with 13 bases in between. CDR3 DNA: TGTGCCAGCAGTCCGGGACAAAACGCCTACAATGAGCAGTTCTTC. Its translation: CASSPGQNAYNEQFF.

The V gene is TRBV4-1, the J gene TRBJ1-2; D is perhaps TRBD1 (6 bases). The CDR3 totals 16 residues. Germline CDR1 reads MGHRA; CDR2 reads YSYEKL. Deletions cut 4 bases from V and 4 bases from J, with 19 bases between. CDR3 region: CASSPEGGRNGYGYTF. The CDR3 DNA is TGCGCCAGCAGCCCCGAGGGGGGGCGGAACGGCTATGGCTACACCTTC.

This clone was observed a single time. CDR3 DNA: TGTGCCAGCGAAGCGGACAGATACGAGCAGTACTTC. Its protein is CASEADRYEQYF. The gene calls are TRBV28 and TRBJ2-7; the D gene is possibly TRBD1 (6 bases). From germline, CDR1 is MDHEN and CDR2 SYDVKM. V lost 8 bases and J lost 4, with 12 bases in between. The CDR3 has 12 residues.

This chain joins TRBV4-3 and TRBJ1-1; 7 bases fit TRBD1. With V trimmed by 4 bases and J by 2 bases, 16 bases remained unmatched. Germline lookup yields CDR1 LGHNA and CDR2 YSLEER. The CDR3 is made up of 18 amino acids. CDR3 amino acids: CASSLIQGTGQLNTEAFF. In DNA form, the CDR3 reads TGCGCCAGCAGCCTCATCCAAGGAACGGGACAGCTCAACACTGAAGCTTTCTTT.

The chain combines TRBV5-8 with TRBJ2-5; D might be TRBD1 (6 bases). The V gene lost 7 bases and the J gene lost 7 bases, with 17 bases spanning the gap. Germline V gene sequence: CDR1 SGHTS, CDR2 YDEGEE. The CDR3 length is 13 residues. The CDR3 loop reads CASRYRVYGTQYF. The CDR3 region has the DNA TGTGCCAGCCGATACAGGGTTTATGGGACCCAGTACTTC.

V usage is TRBV6-5 and J usage is TRBJ1-4, with TRBD1 identical over 10 bases. The CDR3 is made up of 15 amino acids. The germline V gene encodes CDR1 MNHEY and CDR2 SVGAGI. V shed 0 bases, J shed 5 bases, and the junction held 0 bases outside the gene matches. CDR3: CASSYSGQGNEKLFF. The CDR3 coding sequence is TGTGCCAGCAGTTACTCGGGACAGGGGAATGAAAAACTGTTTTTT.

The chain is built from TRBV18 and TRBJ1-6; D is ambiguous. Germline values: CDR1 KGHSH, CDR2 LQKENI. V gave up 2 bases and J gave up 10 bases, with 6 bases separating them. This CDR3 has 12 amino acids. CDR3 nucleotide sequence: TGTGCCAGCTCACCAGAGGGCTCACCCCTCCACTTT. This gives the protein CASSPEGSPLHF.

This clone was seen a few times. This chain uses TRBV4-3 with TRBJ1-6; TRBD1 might be the D (5 bases). Trimming took 3 bases from V and 5 from J, leaving 20 bases between them. From germline, CDR1 is LGHNA and CDR2 YSLEER. The CDR3 has 18 amino acids. This chain's CDR3 is CASSHLGRGVYNNSPLHF. The CDR3 DNA reads as TGCGCCAGCAGCCACCTAGGCCGGGGGGTCTACAATAATTCACCCCTCCACTTT.

CDR3 DNA sequence: TGCAGTGCTAAACGGGAAGTGGGAGCTTTCTTT. The encoded protein is CSAKREVGAFF. The rearrangement joins TRBV20-1 to TRBJ1-1; D gene ambiguous. The germline V gene encodes CDR1 DFQATT and CDR2 SNEGSKA (reference sequence). Trimming removed 4 bases at V and 10 bases at J, with 13 bases between. The CDR3 is 11 amino acids.

This chain connects TRBV5-4 to TRBJ1-2; 7 nucleotides align to TRBD1. Germline V lookup: CDR1 SGHNT, CDR2 YYREEE (reference sequence). V gave up 4 bases and J gave up 3 bases; unmatched junction bases: 18. The CDR3 consists of 18 residues. DNA of the CDR3: TGTGCCAGCAGCCCTGGACAGGACGCGCCATTGATAGACTATGGCTACACCTTC. It yields the protein CASSPGQDAPLIDYGYTF. Full variable domain (rest looked up from reference TRBV5-4 and TRBJ1-2): ETGVTQSPTHLIKTRGQQVTLRCSSQSGHNTVSWYQQALGQGPQFIFQYYREEENGRGNFPPRFSGLQFPNYSSELNVNALELDDSALYLCASSPGQDAPLIDYGYTFGSGTRLTVV.

This clone was observed a few times. J is TRBJ1-5 and V is TRBV27, with 12 bases matching TRBD1. V trimming: 6 bases; J trimming: 9 bases; junction bases outside the gene matches: 12. CDR1 and CDR2 from the germline V gene are MNHEY and SMNVEV (reference sequence). The CDR3 sequence is 16 residues long. The CDR3 region has the DNA TGTGCCAGCAGCCGAGGTGGGACAGGGGGCCTTCGGCCCCAGCATTTT. Its translation is CASSRGGTGGLRPQHF.

The chain has TRBV27 and TRBJ2-3; D perhaps matches TRBD1 (5 bases). The V gene lost 1 base and the J gene lost 5 bases, with 10 bases spanning the gap. In germline, CDR1 is MNHEY, CDR2 SMNVEV (reference sequence). The CDR3 consists of 14 residues. Here the CDR3 DNA reads TGTGCCAGCAGTTTATTTTGGGGCGGAGATACGCAGTATTTT. The encoded protein is CASSLFWGGDTQYF.

The chain carries TRBV7-5 and TRBJ1-6; the table's D call of TRBD1 was not tested on the DNA. TRBV7-5 is a pseudogene segment. CDR3 size: 18 residues. The DNA of the CDR3 is TGTGTCAGAAGCTTCCGGGACAGGGCTTCTTCGGGGGGTTCACCCCTCCACTTT. This encodes CVRSFRDRASSGGSPLHF.

This chain uses TRBV19 with TRBJ1-1, with a tentative D call TRBD1 (5 bases). CDR3 length: 17 amino acids. The ends were cut back, 3 bases at V and 1 base at J, with 18 bases in the middle. Germline-derived CDR1 and CDR2 are LNHDA and SQIVND (reference sequence). CDR3 in DNA: TGTGCCAGTAGTATGGAGTGGGGGGGAGGGTGGAACACTGAAGCTTTCTTT. It yields the protein CASSMEWGGGWNTEAFF. The variable domain in full, with the rest retrieved from reference TRBV19 and TRBJ1-1, is DGGITQSPKYLFRKEGQNVTLSCEQNLNHDAMYWYRQDPGQGLRLIYYSQIVNDFQKGDIAEGYSVSREKKESFPLTVTSAQKNPTAFYLCASSMEWGGGWNTEAFFGQGTRLTVV.

The V gene is TRBV7-2, the J gene TRBJ2-7; TRBD2 matches 8 bases. This CDR3 is 13 amino acids long. Per the germline V gene, CDR1 is SGHTA and CDR2 is FQGNSA. V trimming: 6 bases; J trimming: 2 bases; junction bases outside the gene matches: 3. The CDR3 loop is CASRIAGPYEQYF. CDR3 sequence (DNA): TGTGCCAGCAGGATAGCGGGGCCCTACGAGCAGTACTTC.

This chain joins TRBV7-9 and TRBJ2-3, with 13 bases aligning to TRBD2. The CDR3 spans 14 residues. The J segment lost 14 bases and the V segment lost 7 bases, leaving 12 bases of the junction unmatched. The germline V gene has CDR1 SEHNR and CDR2 FQNEAQ (reference sequence). CDR3 in amino acids: CASTLGQGLAGPYF. CDR3 sequence (DNA): TGTGCCAGCACCCTGGGCCAGGGACTAGCGGGACCGTATTTT. Filled out from reference TRBV7-9 and TRBJ2-3, the complete variable domain reads DTGVSQNPRHKITKRGQNVTFRCDPISEHNRLYWYRQTLGQGPEFLTYFQNEAQLEKSRLLSDRFSAERPKGSFSTLEIQRTEQGDSAMYLCASTLGQGLAGPYFGPGTRLTVL.

The chain couples TRBV21-1 to TRBJ1-2. TRBV21-1 is noted as a pseudogene. The CDR3 consists of 15 residues. The CDR3 coding sequence is TGTGCCAGCAGCCCCCAGCGGGCGACAGTCTATGGCTACACCTTC. It codes for CASSPQRATVYGYTF.

This clone was observed at least ten times. The J gene is TRBJ1-2, the V gene TRBV28, with a possible D match to TRBD1 (5 bases). The CDR3 is 12 amino acids. Trimming removed 9 bases from V and 0 bases from J, with 8 bases in between. Germline V gives CDR1 MDHEN, CDR2 SYDVKM. The DNA for the CDR3 is TGTGCCAGTCAGGGTTCTAACTATGGCTACACCTTC. Translating it yields CASQGSNYGYTF.

The chain joins TRBV9 to TRBJ1-2; 11 bases are shared with TRBD1. Per germline, CDR1 SGDLS and CDR2 YYNGEE. The junction had 5 bases not matched to a gene; V was cut back by 3 bases and J by 7 bases. CDR3 length: 14 residues. The CDR3 here is CASSAGQGAPGYTF. CDR3 sequence (DNA): TGTGCCAGCAGCGCAGGACAGGGGGCTCCTGGCTACACCTTC.

The CDR3 region is CATSREGLAGSTDTQYF. The CDR3 nucleotides read TGTGCCACCAGCAGAGAAGGCCTAGCGGGGAGCACAGATACGCAGTATTTT. The J gene is TRBJ2-3, the V gene TRBV15; 9 positions agree with TRBD2. Germline V CDR1 and CDR2: LNHNV, YYDKDF (reference sequence). The V segment lost 0 bases and the J segment 0 bases; nucleotides outside the gene matches: 4. The CDR3 sequence is 17 residues long.